The source of this T cell receptor (beta chain) is a study of shared clonotypes between healthy human individuals. Study-level information: With ages of 18 to 49, the donors were two women and a few men. Findings of the study overall: Clonotype sharing across donors was expected to vary with sequencing depth. When naive CD4 clonotypes were compared across several donors, about 5% were shared.

The CDR3 is 15 amino acids. From germline, CDR1 is MGHRA and CDR2 YSYEKL. Trimming shortened V by 4 bases and J by 0 bases, and 10 bases separated the two germline ends. In the source study's methods: Filtering differed because ImmunoSEQ produced junction-only sequences that carried no quality scores. Measured with immunoSEQ multiplex PCR; TCRdb has only the in-frame clones, and not every one. V, J and clone size are taken as reported in that table, and D and trimming were inferred from the DNA itself. Among over 400,000 clones listed, roughly 95% were seen once. As regards this clone: The antigen is undetermined.

The source of this sequence is a woman younger than 45 in good health. Sequenced: naive CD4+ T cells sorted from blood. Subset: CD45RA+ positively selected. This rearrangement joins TRBV4-1 to TRBJ1-3, with D maybe TRBD1 (5 bases). This chain's CDR3 is CASSRGHYSGNTIYF. CDR3 in DNA: TGCGCCAGCAGCCGTGGACACTACTCTGGAAACACCATATATTTT.